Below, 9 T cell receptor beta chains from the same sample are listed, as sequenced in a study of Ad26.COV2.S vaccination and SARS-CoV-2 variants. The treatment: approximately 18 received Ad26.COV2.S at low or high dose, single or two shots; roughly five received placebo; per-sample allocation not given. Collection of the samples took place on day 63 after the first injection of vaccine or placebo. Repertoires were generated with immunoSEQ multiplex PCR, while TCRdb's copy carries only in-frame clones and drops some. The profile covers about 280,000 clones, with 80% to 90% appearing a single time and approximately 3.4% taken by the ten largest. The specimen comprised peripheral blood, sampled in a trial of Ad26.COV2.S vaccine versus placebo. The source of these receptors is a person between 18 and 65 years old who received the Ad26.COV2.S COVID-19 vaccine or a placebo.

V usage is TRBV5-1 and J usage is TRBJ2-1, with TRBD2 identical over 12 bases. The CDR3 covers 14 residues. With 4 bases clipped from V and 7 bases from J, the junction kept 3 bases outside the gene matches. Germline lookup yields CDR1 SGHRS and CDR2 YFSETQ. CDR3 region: CASSPGTSGNEQFF. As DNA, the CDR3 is TGCGCCAGCAGCCCCGGGACTAGCGGGAATGAGCAGTTCTTC. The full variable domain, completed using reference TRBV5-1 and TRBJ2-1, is KAGVTQTPRYLIKTRGQQVTLSCSPISGHRSVSWYQQTPGQGLQFLFEYFSETQRNKGNFPGRFSGRQFSNSRSEMNVSTLELGDSALYLCASSPGTSGNEQFFGPGTRLTVL.

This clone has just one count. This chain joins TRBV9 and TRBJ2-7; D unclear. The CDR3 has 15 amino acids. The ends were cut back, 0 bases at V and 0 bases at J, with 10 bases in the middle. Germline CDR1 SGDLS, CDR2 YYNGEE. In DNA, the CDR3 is TGTGCCAGCAGCGTAGGGGGTAGCAGCTCCTACGAGCAGTACTTC. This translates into CASSVGGSSSYEQYF.

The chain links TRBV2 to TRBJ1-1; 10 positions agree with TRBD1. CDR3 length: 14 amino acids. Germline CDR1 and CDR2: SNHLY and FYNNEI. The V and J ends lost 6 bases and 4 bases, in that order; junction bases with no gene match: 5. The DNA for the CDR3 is TGTGCCAGCAGAGGGCGACAGGGGGCCACTGAAGCTTTCTTT. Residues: CASRGRQGATEAFF.

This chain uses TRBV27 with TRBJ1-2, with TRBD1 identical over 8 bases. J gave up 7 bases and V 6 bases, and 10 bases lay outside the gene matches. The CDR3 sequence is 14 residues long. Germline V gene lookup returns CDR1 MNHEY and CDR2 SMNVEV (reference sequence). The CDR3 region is CASRLRGQGGGYTF. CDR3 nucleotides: TGTGCCAGCAGACTCCGCGGACAGGGAGGTGGCTACACCTTC.

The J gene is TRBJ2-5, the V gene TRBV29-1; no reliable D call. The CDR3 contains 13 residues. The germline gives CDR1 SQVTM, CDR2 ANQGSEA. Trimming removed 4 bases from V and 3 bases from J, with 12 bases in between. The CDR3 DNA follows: TGCAGCGTTGCCAAGTTACTCAAAGAGACCCAGTACTTC. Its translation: CSVAKLLKETQYF.

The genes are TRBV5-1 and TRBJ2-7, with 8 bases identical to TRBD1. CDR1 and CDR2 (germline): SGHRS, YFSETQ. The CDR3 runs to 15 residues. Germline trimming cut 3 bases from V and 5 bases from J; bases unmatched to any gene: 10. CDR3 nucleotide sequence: TGCGCCAGCAGCTCCCGGGACAGGAGATTCGACGAGCAGTACTTC. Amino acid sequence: CASSSRDRRFDEQYF.

The CDR3 DNA sequence: TGTGCCAGCAGCGGGGCTAGCGGGCACTCCCTTTCCTACGAGCAGTACTTC. Its translation: CASSGASGHSLSYEQYF. This chain links TRBV5-4 with TRBJ2-7, with 8 bases identical to TRBD2. This CDR3 comprises 17 residues. Germline CDR1 reads SGHNT; CDR2 reads YYREEE (reference sequence). Trimming cost V 4 bases and J 1 base; bases outside gene matches: 13. The complete variable domain, with remaining parts taken from reference TRBV5-4 and TRBJ2-7, reads ETGVTQSPTHLIKTRGQQVTLRCSSQSGHNTVSWYQQALGQGPQFIFQYYREEENGRGNFPPRFSGLQFPNYSSELNVNALELDDSALYLCASSGASGHSLSYEQYFGPGTRLTVT.

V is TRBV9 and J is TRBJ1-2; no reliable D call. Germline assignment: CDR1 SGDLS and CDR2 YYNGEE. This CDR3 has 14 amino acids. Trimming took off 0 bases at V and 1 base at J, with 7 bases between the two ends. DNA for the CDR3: TGTGCCAGCAGCGTAGGACATCTTAACTATGGCTACACCTTC. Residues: CASSVGHLNYGYTF. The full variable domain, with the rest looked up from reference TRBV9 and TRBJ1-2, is DSGVTQTPKHLITATGQRVTLRCSPRSGDLSVYWYQQSLDQGLQFLIQYYNGEERAKGNILERFSAQQFPDLHSELNLSSLELGDSALYFCASSVGHLNYGYTFGSGTRLTVV.

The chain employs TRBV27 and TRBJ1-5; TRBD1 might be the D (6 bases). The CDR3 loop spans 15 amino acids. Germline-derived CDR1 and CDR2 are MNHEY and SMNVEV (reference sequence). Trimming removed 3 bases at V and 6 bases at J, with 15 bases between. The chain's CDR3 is CASSFNDRLGQPQHF. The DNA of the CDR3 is TGTGCCAGCAGTTTTAACGACAGGTTGGGTCAGCCCCAGCATTTT.